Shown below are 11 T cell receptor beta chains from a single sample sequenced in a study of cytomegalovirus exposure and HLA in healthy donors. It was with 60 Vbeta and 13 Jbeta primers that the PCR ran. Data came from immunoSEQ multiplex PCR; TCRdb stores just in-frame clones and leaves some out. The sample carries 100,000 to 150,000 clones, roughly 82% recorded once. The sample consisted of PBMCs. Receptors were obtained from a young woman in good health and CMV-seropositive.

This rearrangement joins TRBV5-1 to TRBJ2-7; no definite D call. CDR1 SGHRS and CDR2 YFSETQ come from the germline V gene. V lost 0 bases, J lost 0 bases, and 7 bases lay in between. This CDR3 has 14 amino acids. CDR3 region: CASSLVAASYEQYF. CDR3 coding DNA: TGCGCCAGCAGCTTGGTGGCGGCCTCCTACGAGCAGTACTTC.

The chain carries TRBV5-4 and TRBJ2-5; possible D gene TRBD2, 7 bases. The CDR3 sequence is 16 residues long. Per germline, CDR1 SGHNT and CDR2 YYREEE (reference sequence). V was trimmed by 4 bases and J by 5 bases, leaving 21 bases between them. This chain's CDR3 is CASSQVGGGVGETQYF. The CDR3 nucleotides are TGTGCCAGCAGCCAAGTAGGCGGGGGCGTTGGCGAGACCCAGTACTTC.

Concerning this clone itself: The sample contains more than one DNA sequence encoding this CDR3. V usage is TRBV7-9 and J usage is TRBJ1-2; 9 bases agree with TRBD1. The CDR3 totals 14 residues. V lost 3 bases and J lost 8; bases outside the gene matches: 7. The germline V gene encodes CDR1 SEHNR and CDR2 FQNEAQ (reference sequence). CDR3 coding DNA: TGTGCCAGCAGCTTGGGGACAGGGTTGGGCGGCTACACCTTC. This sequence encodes CASSLGTGLGGYTF. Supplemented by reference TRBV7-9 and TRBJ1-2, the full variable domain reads DTGVSQNPRHKITKRGQNVTFRCDPISEHNRLYWYRQTLGQGPEFLTYFQNEAQLEKSRLLSDRFSAERPKGSFSTLEIQRTEQGDSAMYLCASSLGTGLGGYTFGSGTRLTVV.

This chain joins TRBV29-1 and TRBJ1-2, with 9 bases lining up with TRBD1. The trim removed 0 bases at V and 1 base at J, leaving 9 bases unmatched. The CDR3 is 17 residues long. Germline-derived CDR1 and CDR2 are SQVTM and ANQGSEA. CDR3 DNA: TGCAGCGTTGAAGATCCAGGGACAGGGTGGGTTAACTATGGCTACACCTTC. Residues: CSVEDPGTGWVNYGYTF.

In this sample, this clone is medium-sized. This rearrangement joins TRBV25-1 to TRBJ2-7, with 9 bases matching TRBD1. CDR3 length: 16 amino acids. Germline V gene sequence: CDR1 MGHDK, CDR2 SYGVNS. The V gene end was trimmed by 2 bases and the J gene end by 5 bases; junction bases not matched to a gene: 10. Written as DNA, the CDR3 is TGTGCCAGCAGTGAACCTCCGGGACAGGGTATAGACGAGCAGTACTTC. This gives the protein CASSEPPGQGIDEQYF.

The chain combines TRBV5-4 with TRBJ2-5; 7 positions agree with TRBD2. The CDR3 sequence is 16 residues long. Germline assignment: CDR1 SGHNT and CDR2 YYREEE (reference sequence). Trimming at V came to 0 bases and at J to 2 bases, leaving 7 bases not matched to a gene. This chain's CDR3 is CASSLGAGDLQETQYF. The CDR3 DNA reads TGTGCCAGCAGCTTGGGGGCGGGGGATTTACAAGAGACCCAGTACTTC.

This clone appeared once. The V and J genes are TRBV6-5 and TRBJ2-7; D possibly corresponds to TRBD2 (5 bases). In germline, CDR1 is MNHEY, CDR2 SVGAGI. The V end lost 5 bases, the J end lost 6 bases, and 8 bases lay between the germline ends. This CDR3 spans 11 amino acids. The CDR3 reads CASSRECEQYF. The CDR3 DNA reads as TGTGCCAGCAGTAGGGAGTGCGAGCAGTACTTC.

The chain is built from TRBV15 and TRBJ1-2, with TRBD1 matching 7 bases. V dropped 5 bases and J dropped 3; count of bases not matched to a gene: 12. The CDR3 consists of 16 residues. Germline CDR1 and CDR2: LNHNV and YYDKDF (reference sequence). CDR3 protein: CATSGPNRGRDYGYTF. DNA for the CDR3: TGTGCCACCAGCGGACCCAACAGGGGTCGGGACTATGGCTACACCTTC.

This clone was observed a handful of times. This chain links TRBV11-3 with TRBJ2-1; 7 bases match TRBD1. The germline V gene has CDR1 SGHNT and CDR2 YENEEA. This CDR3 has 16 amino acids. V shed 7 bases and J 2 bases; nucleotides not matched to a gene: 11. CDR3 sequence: CASIRPGQVTYNEQFF. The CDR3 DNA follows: TGTGCCAGCATCCGTCCCGGACAGGTTACCTACAATGAGCAGTTCTTC.

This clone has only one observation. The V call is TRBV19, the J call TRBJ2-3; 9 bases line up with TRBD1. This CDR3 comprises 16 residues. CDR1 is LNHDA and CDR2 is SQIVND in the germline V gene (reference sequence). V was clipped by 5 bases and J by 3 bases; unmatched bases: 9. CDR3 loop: CASSPDRQGGTDTQYF. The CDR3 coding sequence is TGTGCCAGTAGTCCAGACCGACAGGGGGGGACAGATACGCAGTATTTT.

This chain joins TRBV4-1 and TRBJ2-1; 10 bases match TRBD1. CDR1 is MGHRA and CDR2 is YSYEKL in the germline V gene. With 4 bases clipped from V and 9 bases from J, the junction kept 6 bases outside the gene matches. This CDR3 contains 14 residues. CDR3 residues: CASSPGDRGIEQFF. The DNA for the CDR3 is TGCGCCAGCAGCCCAGGGGACAGGGGCATTGAGCAGTTCTTC.